This T cell receptor beta chain stems from a study of T cells after yellow fever vaccination. Looking at the study overall: Preparation used SMART-Seq v4 Ultra Low Input for the low-cell-number fractions. Study results and caveats: The study re-detected most primary-vaccination clones after the booster (roughly 96% CD4, around 89% CD8). Although the secondary response was weaker, it peaked faster, at day 5 versus 15.

TCRdb re-called the 5' RACE reads through MiXCR, storing one row per CDR3 protein. The table records under 400,000 distinct CDR3 sequences, roughly 12% of them present only once. Germline CDR1 and CDR2: GTSNPN and SVGIG (reference sequence). The ends lost 3 bases at V and 2 bases at J; junction bases unmatched: 5. This CDR3 is 15 amino acids long. This clonotype occurred a few times. Its antigen remains unknown. Sequenced material: PBMCs, taken on the day of the first yellow fever vaccination. This receptor was identified in a man aged 18 to 35 who received the YFV17D yellow fever vaccine. The chain joins TRBV30 to TRBJ2-5; 11 positions match TRBD2. The CDR3 region is CAWSDWTSGQETQYF. DNA for the CDR3: TGTGCCTGGAGCGATTGGACTAGCGGGCAAGAGACCCAGTACTTC.